Below are 20 T cell receptor beta chains sequenced from a single sample in a study of cytomegalovirus exposure and HLA in healthy donors. Using immunoSEQ multiplex PCR, the repertoire was profiled, and TCRdb retains in-frame clones only, with some absent. The table shows 250,000 to 400,000 clones, with roughly 86% occurring only once. Sample: PBMCs. The receptors derive from a man aged 25-45 years in good health and CMV-seronegative.

This clone has just a few counts. The chain couples TRBV4-2 to TRBJ1-6, with D possibly matching TRBD1 (6 bases). Germline V gives CDR1 LGHNA, CDR2 YNFKEQ. V was clipped by 1 base and J by 11 bases, with 18 bases between them. This CDR3 is built from 16 residues. The chain's CDR3 is CASSQVFGDQGPPLHF. For the CDR3, the DNA is TGTGCCAGCAGCCAAGTTTTTGGGGACCAGGGGCCACCCCTCCACTTT.

The CDR3 loop reads CASTWQGHPDTQYF. CDR3 sequence (DNA): TGTGCCAGCACATGGCAGGGTCACCCAGATACGCAGTATTTT. This chain links TRBV2 with TRBJ2-3, with a possible D match to TRBD1 (5 bases). This CDR3 contains 14 residues. Germline loops: CDR1 SNHLY, CDR2 FYNNEI. V dropped 7 bases and J dropped 4 bases, with 15 bases sitting between them.

The chain employs TRBV7-2 and TRBJ2-1; 14 nucleotides line up with TRBD2. The CDR3 spans 16 residues. The germline gives CDR1 SGHTA, CDR2 FQGNSA. The V gene end was trimmed by 5 bases and the J gene end by 10 bases; junction bases not matched to a gene: 10. CDR3 DNA: TGTGCCAGCAGCCTCGGACTAGCGGGGGGTTACAGGGAGCAGTTCTTC. Its translation is CASSLGLAGGYREQFF.

The chain combines TRBV7-2 with TRBJ2-2; 7 bases match TRBD2. The CDR3 loop spans 15 amino acids. The germline V gene encodes CDR1 SGHTA and CDR2 FQGNSA. Trimming cost V 8 bases and J 3 bases; bases outside gene matches: 9. The CDR3 spells CASPPTGGYTGELFF. The CDR3 DNA is TGTGCCAGCCCGCCGACGGGGGGATACACCGGGGAGCTGTTTTTT.

The chain links TRBV25-1 to TRBJ2-4; 11 bases fit TRBD2. The ends lost 0 bases at V and 6 bases at J; junction bases unmatched: 1. The CDR3 is 15 amino acids. CDR1 MGHDK and CDR2 SYGVNS come from the germline V gene. The CDR3 DNA reads TGTGCCAGCAGTGAATACGGGACTAGCGGAAACATTCAGTACTTC. Residues: CASSEYGTSGNIQYF.

This chain joins TRBV7-6 and TRBJ2-7; 7 bases align to TRBD1. This CDR3 has 16 amino acids. The germline V gene has CDR1 SGHVS and CDR2 FNYEAQ. V was clipped by 0 bases and J by 7 bases; unmatched bases: 12. The CDR3 nucleotides read TGTGCCAGCAGCTTAGCGGGGCCACCCGCAGGGGGTGAGCAGTACTTC. This codes for CASSLAGPPAGGEQYF.

V and J are TRBV5-6 and TRBJ2-5, with D unresolved. The germline CDR1 and CDR2 sequences are SGHDT and YYEEEE. Trimming stripped 0 bases from V and 0 bases from J, with 9 bases between. CDR3 length: 15 amino acids. CDR3 protein: CASSLEATYQETQYF. The CDR3, as DNA: TGTGCCAGCAGCTTGGAAGCCACCTACCAAGAGACCCAGTACTTC.

The chain uses TRBV5-1 and TRBJ2-7, with 9 bases identical to TRBD1. Germline trimming cut 5 bases from V and 3 bases from J; bases unmatched to any gene: 9. CDR1 and CDR2 (germline): SGHRS, YFSETQ. This CDR3 contains 15 residues. CDR3 sequence (DNA): TGCGCCAGCAGGCCAGGGACAGGGTATCTCTACGAGCAGTACTTC. Translation: CASRPGTGYLYEQYF.

This clone was counted a few times. The chain joins TRBV12-2 to TRBJ2-1; the D segment call TRBD2 is taken from the table without a DNA check. TRBV12-2 is a pseudogene segment. CDR3 size: 13 residues. The CDR3 coding sequence is TGTGCAAGTCGCTTAGGGACTAGCAATGAGCAGTTCTTC. Its translation is CASRLGTSNEQFF.

This chain joins TRBV27 and TRBJ2-7; TRBD1 aligns across 10 bases. Unmatched junction bases numbered 5, after V lost 0 bases and J lost 6 bases. The germline V gene encodes CDR1 MNHEY and CDR2 SMNVEV (reference sequence). The CDR3 spans 15 residues. The CDR3 DNA reads TGTGCCAGCAGTTTATCAGGACAGGGGGTGCTCGAGCAGTACTTC. Amino acid sequence: CASSLSGQGVLEQYF.

The CDR3 here is CASSFGTYIYNEQFF. As DNA, the CDR3 is TGTGCCAGCAGCTTCGGGACTTATATTTACAATGAGCAGTTCTTC. This chain uses TRBV5-5 with TRBJ2-1, with a weak D call TRBD2 (6 bases). The CDR3 is made up of 15 amino acids. The V gene's germline CDR1 is SGHKS and CDR2 YYEKEE (reference sequence). V lost 2 bases and J lost 4, with 13 bases in between. Combining the CDR3 with reference TRBV5-5 and TRBJ2-1 gives the whole variable domain DAGVTQSPTHLIKTRGQQVTLRCSPISGHKSVSWYQQVLGQGPQFIFQYYEKEERGRGNFPDRFSARQFPNYSSELNVNALLLGDSALYLCASSFGTYIYNEQFFGPGTRLTVL.

The chain carries TRBV10-3 and TRBJ1-5; 9 positions match TRBD1. The CDR3 has 17 amino acids. Germline assignment: CDR1 ENHRY and CDR2 SYGVKD. V shed 4 bases and J 1 base; nucleotides not matched to a gene: 8. CDR3 residues: CAISAKQGAGSNQPQHF. Here the CDR3 DNA reads TGTGCCATCAGTGCTAAACAGGGGGCAGGAAGCAATCAGCCCCAGCATTTT.

The V and J genes are TRBV7-9 and TRBJ1-5, with D uncertain. The CDR3 is 12 amino acids. V shed 7 bases and J shed 2 bases, with 6 bases lying between them. Germline V CDR1 and CDR2: SEHNR, FQNEAQ (reference sequence). This CDR3 is CASTLGNQPQHF. CDR3 coding DNA: TGTGCCAGCACTCTTGGCAATCAGCCCCAGCATTTT.

The rearrangement links TRBV9 to TRBJ2-5, with D unclear. V lost 4 bases and J lost 2, with 15 bases in between. The CDR3 covers 15 residues. The germline V gene has CDR1 SGDLS and CDR2 YYNGEE. The CDR3 nucleotides are TGTGCCAGCAGCATTAGCCCCTCGCCTCAAGAGACCCAGTACTTC. Its translation: CASSISPSPQETQYF.

The V and J genes are TRBV11-3 and TRBJ2-1; tentative D call: TRBD1 (5 bases). The germline V gene encodes CDR1 SGHNT and CDR2 YENEEA. The CDR3 is 14 residues long. Trimming took off 4 bases at V and 8 bases at J, with 15 bases between the two ends. The CDR3 coding sequence is TGTGCCAGCAGCTCCCCCGGTAAGGGGCATGAGCAGTTCTTC. Translating it yields CASSSPGKGHEQFF.

This clone was observed a handful of times. This sequence joins TRBV18 and TRBJ1-2, with D possibly being TRBD1 (6 bases). This CDR3 is 14 amino acids long. CDR1 KGHSH and CDR2 LQKENI come from the germline V gene. Trimming stripped 3 bases from V and 0 bases from J, with 8 bases between. The CDR3 region is CASSPQGSNYGYTF. CDR3 DNA: TGTGCCAGCTCACCTCAGGGGTCTAACTATGGCTACACCTTC.

The CDR3, as DNA: TGTGCCAGCAGCCCAGAAGCTTTCTTT. It yields the protein CASSPEAFF. The rearrangement joins TRBV7-9 to TRBJ1-1; D ambiguous. CDR1 is SEHNR, CDR2 FQNEAQ, per germline (reference sequence). The V gene lost 5 bases and the J gene lost 8 bases, with 3 bases spanning the gap. This CDR3 spans 9 amino acids.

This clone was counted once. The chain couples TRBV19 to TRBJ2-5; 8 bases are shared with TRBD1. There are 15 residues in the CDR3. CDR1 and CDR2 from the germline V gene are LNHDA and SQIVND (reference sequence). The ends lost 5 bases at V and 5 bases at J; junction bases unmatched: 10. CDR3 in amino acids: CASSQWTGPGETQYF. CDR3 coding DNA: TGTGCCAGTAGTCAATGGACAGGGCCTGGGGAGACCCAGTACTTC.

This sequence joins TRBV28 and TRBJ2-7, with D maybe TRBD2 (5 bases). The germline V gene encodes CDR1 MDHEN and CDR2 SYDVKM. The CDR3 is 12 amino acids. The V and J ends lost 6 bases and 7 bases respectively, with 13 bases between them. The CDR3 here is CASRSRPGEQYF. The CDR3 bases are TGTGCCAGCAGAAGCCGACCGGGGGAGCAGTACTTC.

V and J are TRBV9 and TRBJ2-3; possibly TRBD1 for D (5 bases). Deletions cut 0 bases from V and 1 base from J, with 15 bases between. The CDR3 length is 17 residues. Per the germline V gene, CDR1 is SGDLS and CDR2 is YYNGEE. The CDR3, as DNA: TGTGCCAGCAGCGTAGAATGGGGCGGAGATCGCACAGATACGCAGTATTTT. This sequence encodes CASSVEWGGDRTDTQYF.